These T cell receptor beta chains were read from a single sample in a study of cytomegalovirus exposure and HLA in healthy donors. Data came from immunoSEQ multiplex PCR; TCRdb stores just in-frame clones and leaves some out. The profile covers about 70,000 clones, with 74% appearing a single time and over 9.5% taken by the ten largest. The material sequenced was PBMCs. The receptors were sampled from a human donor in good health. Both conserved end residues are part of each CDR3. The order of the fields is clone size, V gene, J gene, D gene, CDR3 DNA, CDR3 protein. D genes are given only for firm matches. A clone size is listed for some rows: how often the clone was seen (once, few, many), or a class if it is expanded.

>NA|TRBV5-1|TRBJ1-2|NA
TGCGCCAGCAGCTTGAGGCCCGTTGAGGGAAGTGGCTACACCTTC
CASSLRPVEGSGYTF
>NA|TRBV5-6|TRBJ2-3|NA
TGTGCCAGCAGCCCTTTAGCCCGCGGGACAGATACGCAGTATTTT
CASSPLARGTDTQYF
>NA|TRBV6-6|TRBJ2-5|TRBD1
TGTGCCAGCAGTTACCCCAGGACAGGTCCGGAGACCCAGTACTTC
CASSYPRTGPETQYF
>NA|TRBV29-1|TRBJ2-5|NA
TGCAGCCCCGAGGGGGACGACCAAGAGACCCAGTACTTC
CSPEGDDQETQYF
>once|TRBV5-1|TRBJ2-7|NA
TGCGCCAGCAGCTTGGGGGCAGGCCCCTACGAGCAGTACTTC
CASSLGAGPYEQYF
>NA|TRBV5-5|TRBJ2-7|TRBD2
TGTGCCAGCAGCCCCGGACTAGGCCCCTACGAGCAGTACTTC
CASSPGLGPYEQYF
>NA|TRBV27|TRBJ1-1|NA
TGTGCCAGCAGCTTAAACGGTGAAGCTTTCTTT
CASSLNGEAFF
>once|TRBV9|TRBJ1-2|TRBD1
TGTGCCAGCACCCCCATGACAGGGCACTATGGCTACACCTTC
CASTPMTGHYGYTF
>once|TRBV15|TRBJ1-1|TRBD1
TGTGCCACCAGGGGACAGGTGAACACTGAAGCTTTCTTT
CATRGQVNTEAFF
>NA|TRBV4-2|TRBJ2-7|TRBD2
TGTGCCAGCAGCCAAGGGGGGGGACTAGCGGGAACCTACGAGCAGTACTTC
CASSQGGGLAGTYEQYF
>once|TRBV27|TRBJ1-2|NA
TGTGCCAGCAGTTTGAGCGGGGGGCCCTATTCCTATGGCTACACCTTC
CASSLSGGPYSYGYTF
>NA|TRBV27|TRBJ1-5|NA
TGTGCCAGCAGCCGCCGGGGAGGGCAGCCCCAGCATTTT
CASSRRGGQPQHF
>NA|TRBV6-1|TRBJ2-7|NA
TGTGCCAGCAGTGTCTCGGACGAGCAGTACTTC
CASSVSDEQYF
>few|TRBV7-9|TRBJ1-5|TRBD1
TGTGCCAGCAGCCTCGGACAGGGCGAACAGCCCCAGCATTTT
CASSLGQGEQPQHF
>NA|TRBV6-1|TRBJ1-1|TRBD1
TGTGCCAGCAACACAGGGGCGGGCACTGAAGCTTTCTTT
CASNTGAGTEAFF
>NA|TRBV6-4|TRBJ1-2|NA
TGTGCCAGCAGTCGCATTGGCAGTTCCTATGGCTACACCTTC
CASSRIGSSYGYTF
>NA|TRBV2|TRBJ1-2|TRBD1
TGTGCCAGCAGGACAGGGTGGGATGGCTACACCTTC
CASRTGWDGYTF
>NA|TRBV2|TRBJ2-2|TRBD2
TGTGCCAGCACTATGGGACTAGCGGGAGCCGGCGGGGAGCTGTTTTTT
CASTMGLAGAGGELFF
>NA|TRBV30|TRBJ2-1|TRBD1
TGTGCTGGGGCAGGGGGCATTCCCTACAATGAGCAGTTCTTC
CAGAGGIPYNEQFF
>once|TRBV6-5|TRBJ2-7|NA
TGTGCCAGCAGTTACGGTCCGGGCGGGAACGAGCAGTACTTC
CASSYGPGGNEQYF
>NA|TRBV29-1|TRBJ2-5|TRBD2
TGCAGCGTCTACAGCGGGAGAACGGCAGAGACCCAGTACTTC
CSVYSGRTAETQYF
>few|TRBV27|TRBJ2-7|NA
TGTGCCAGCAGTTTATTTCCAGGGTCCTACGAGCAGTACTTC
CASSLFPGSYEQYF
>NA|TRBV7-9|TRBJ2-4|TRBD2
TGTGCCAGCAGCCAGACTAGCGGACGTAACATTCAGTACTTC
CASSQTSGRNIQYF
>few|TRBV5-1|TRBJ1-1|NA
TGCGCCAGCAGCTTAGTCGGGGGGGTGAACACTGAAGCTTTCTTT
CASSLVGGVNTEAFF
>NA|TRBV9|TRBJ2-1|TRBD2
TGTGCCAGCAGCGTAGGGGGGCTAGCGGGAGTCGGCAATGAGCAGTTCTTC
CASSVGGLAGVGNEQFF
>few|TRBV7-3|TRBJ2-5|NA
TGTGCCAGCAGCCCGGACGGGGGAGAGACCCAGTACTTC
CASSPDGGETQYF
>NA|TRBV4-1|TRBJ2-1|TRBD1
TGCGCCAGCAGCCAGGAGAAGGGGACAGGGCCTTACAATGAGCAGTTCTTC
CASSQEKGTGPYNEQFF
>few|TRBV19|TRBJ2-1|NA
TGTGCCAGTAGTAAAGTGATCACTGGTAACAATGAGCAGTTCTTC
CASSKVITGNNEQFF
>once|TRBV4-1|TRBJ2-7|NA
TGCGCCAGCAGCCAAACCTTAGGGGGATACGAGCAGTACTTC
CASSQTLGGYEQYF
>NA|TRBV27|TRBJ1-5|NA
TGTGCCAGCAGTTTAAACGGAGAGGGTCAGCCCCAGCATTTT
CASSLNGEGQPQHF
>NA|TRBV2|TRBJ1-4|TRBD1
TGTGCCACCCAAGGGAGGACAGGGGAGGAAAAACTGTTTTTT
CATQGRTGEEKLFF
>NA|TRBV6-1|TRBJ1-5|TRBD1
TGTGCCAGCAGTGAACCGACAGGGGGCAAGCAGCCCCAGCATTTT
CASSEPTGGKQPQHF
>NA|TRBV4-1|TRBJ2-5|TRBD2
TGCGCCAGCAGCCAGGGACTAGCGGGAAATAGGGAGACCCAGTACTTC
CASSQGLAGNRETQYF
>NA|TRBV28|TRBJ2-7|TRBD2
TGTGCCAGCAGGTCGACTAGCGGGAGGCTCTACGAGCAGTACTTC
CASRSTSGRLYEQYF
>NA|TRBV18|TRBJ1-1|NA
TGTGCCAGCTCACCGGACTTGAACACTGAAGCTTTCTTT
CASSPDLNTEAFF
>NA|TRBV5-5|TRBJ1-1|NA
TGTGCCAGCAGCTTGGAGGCGGCGAACACTGAAGCTTTCTTT
CASSLEAANTEAFF
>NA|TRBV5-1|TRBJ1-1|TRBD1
TGCGCCAGCGGTCCCAGGACAGGGGGCGACGGTGAAGCTTTCTTT
CASGPRTGGDGEAFF
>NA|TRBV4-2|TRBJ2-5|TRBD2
TGTGCCAGCAGCCAAGGAGAAGGGACTAGAACGGAGACCCAGTACTTC
CASSQGEGTRTETQYF
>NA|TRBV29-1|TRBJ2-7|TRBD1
TGCAGCGTTGAGTTTAGTACAGGGGGAAGCGAGCAGTACTTC
CSVEFSTGGSEQYF
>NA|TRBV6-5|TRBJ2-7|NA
TGTGCCAGCAGTTACGGACAGGAGGGGTACGAGCAGTACTTC
CASSYGQEGYEQYF
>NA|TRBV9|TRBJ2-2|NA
TGTGCCAGCAGCTCGTCGAACACCGGGGAGCTGTTTTTT
CASSSSNTGELFF
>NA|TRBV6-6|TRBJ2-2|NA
TGTGCCAGCAGTTACAGGGGTAGCACCGGGGAGCTGTTTTTT
CASSYRGSTGELFF
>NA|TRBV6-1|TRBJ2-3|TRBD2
TGTGCCAGCAGTGAAGGACTAGCGCGATCGGTAGATACGCAGTATTTT
CASSEGLARSVDTQYF
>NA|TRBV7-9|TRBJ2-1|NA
TGTGCCAGCAGCCTTCCGGGTGAGCAGTTCTTC
CASSLPGEQFF
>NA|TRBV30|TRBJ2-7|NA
TGTGCCTGGAGTTCAACGAGCGGCCATGCCTACGAGCAGTACTTC
CAWSSTSGHAYEQYF
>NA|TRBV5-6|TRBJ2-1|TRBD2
TGTGCCAGCAGCTTGGGCGGGAGTACTCCCTACAATGAGCAGTTCTTC
CASSLGGSTPYNEQFF
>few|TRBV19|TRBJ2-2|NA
TGTGCCAGTAGTATCCAAGGGGGTACGAACACCGGGGAGCTGTTTTTT
CASSIQGGTNTGELFF
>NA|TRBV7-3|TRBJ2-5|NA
TGTGCCAGCAGCTTAATGACTGGGTACCAAGAGACCCAGTACTTC
CASSLMTGYQETQYF
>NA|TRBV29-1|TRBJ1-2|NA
TGCAGCGTTCCCGGGAACTATGGCTACACCTTC
CSVPGNYGYTF
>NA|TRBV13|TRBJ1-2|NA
TGTGCCAGCAGCCTACCAGGGGCGTATGGCTACACCTTC
CASSLPGAYGYTF
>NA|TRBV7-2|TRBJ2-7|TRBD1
TGTGCCAGCAGCTTAGGGACAGGCTCCTACGAGCAGTACTTC
CASSLGTGSYEQYF
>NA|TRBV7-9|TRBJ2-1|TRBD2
TGTGCCAGCAGCTTACTAGCGGGCGGCAATGAGCAGTTCTTC
CASSLLAGGNEQFF
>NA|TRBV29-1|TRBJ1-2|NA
TGCAGCGTTACCGGGACAAACTATGGCTACACCTTC
CSVTGTNYGYTF